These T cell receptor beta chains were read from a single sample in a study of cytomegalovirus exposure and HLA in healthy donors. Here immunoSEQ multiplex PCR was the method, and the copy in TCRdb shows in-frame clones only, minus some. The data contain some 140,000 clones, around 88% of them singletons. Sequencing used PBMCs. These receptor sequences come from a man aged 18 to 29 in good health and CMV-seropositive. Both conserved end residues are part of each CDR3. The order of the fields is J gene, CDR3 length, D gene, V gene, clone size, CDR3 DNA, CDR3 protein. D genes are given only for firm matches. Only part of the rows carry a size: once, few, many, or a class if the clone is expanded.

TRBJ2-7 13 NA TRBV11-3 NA TGTGCCAGCAGCTCGGGACTTGAATACGAGCAGTACTTC CASSSGLEYEQYF
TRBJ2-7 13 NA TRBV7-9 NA TGTGCCAGCAGCTCCGGCAGGATCTACGAGCAGTACTTC CASSSGRIYEQYF
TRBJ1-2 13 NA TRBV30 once TGTGCCTGGAGTGGCGACAGGAGCTATGGCTACACCTTC CAWSGDRSYGYTF
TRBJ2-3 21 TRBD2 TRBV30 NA TGTGCCTGGAGGACTAGCGGGGGGTCCGGCGCCTTAGGGGGAGGCACAGATACGCAGTATTTT CAWRTSGGSGALGGGTDTQYF
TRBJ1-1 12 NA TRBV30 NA TGTGCCTGGAGTGGTCAATTCGAGGGAGCTTTCTTT CAWSGQFEGAFF
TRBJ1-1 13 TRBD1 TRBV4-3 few TGCGCCAGCAGGAGGACAGGGAACACTGAAGCTTTCTTT CASRRTGNTEAFF
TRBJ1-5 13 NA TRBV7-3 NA TGTGCCAGCAGCTTATGGGCAGGTCAGCCCCAGCATTTT CASSLWAGQPQHF
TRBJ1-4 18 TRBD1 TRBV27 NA TGTGCCAGCAGTTTTTTTCATCGGGACAGGGTTCGTTTGGAAAAACTGTTTTTT CASSFFHRDRVRLEKLFF
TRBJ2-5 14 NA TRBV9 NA TGTGCCAGCAGCGTAGGGGGAGCGGTTCAGACCCAGTACTTC CASSVGGAVQTQYF
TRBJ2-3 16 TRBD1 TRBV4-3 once TGCGCCAGCAGCCGGACTACAGGGGGCGGAACAGATACGCAGTATTTT CASSRTTGGGTDTQYF
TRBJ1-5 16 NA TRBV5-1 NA TGCGCCAGCAGCTTGGAGGGTGACAGTTTCAATCAGCCCCAGCATTTT CASSLEGDSFNQPQHF
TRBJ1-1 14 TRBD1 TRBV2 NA TGTGCCAGCAGTTCCGGGACAGGGGTCACTGAAGCTTTCTTT CASSSGTGVTEAFF
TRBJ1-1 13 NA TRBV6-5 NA TGTGCCAGCAGTTACTTCAAGAGCACTGAAGCTTTCTTT CASSYFKSTEAFF
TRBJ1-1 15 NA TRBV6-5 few TGTGCCAGCAGTTACTCGACAAGAATGAACACTGAAGCTTTCTTT CASSYSTRMNTEAFF
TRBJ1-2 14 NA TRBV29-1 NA TGCAGCGTTGTCCCCGGGGGGATCGGGGGCGGCTACACCTTC CSVVPGGIGGGYTF
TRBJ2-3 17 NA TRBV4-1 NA TGCGCCAGCAGCCAAGCCATACGGGAGTTCCCCGGAGATACGCAGTATTTT CASSQAIREFPGDTQYF
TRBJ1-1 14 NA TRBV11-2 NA TGTGCCAGCAGTCCCCAGTGGGAGGGCACTGAAGCTTTCTTT CASSPQWEGTEAFF
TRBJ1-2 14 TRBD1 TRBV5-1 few TGCGCCAGCAGCTTGGTCGTAACAGGGGGTGGCTACACCTTC CASSLVVTGGGYTF
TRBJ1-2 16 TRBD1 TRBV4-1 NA TGCGCCAGCAGCTCCCCACGCCTGACAGGGGCGAATGGCTACACCTTC CASSSPRLTGANGYTF
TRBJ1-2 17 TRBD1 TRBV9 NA TGTGCCAGCAGGCTGTCGGACAGGGGATCTTCGGGGTATGGCTACACCTTC CASRLSDRGSSGYGYTF